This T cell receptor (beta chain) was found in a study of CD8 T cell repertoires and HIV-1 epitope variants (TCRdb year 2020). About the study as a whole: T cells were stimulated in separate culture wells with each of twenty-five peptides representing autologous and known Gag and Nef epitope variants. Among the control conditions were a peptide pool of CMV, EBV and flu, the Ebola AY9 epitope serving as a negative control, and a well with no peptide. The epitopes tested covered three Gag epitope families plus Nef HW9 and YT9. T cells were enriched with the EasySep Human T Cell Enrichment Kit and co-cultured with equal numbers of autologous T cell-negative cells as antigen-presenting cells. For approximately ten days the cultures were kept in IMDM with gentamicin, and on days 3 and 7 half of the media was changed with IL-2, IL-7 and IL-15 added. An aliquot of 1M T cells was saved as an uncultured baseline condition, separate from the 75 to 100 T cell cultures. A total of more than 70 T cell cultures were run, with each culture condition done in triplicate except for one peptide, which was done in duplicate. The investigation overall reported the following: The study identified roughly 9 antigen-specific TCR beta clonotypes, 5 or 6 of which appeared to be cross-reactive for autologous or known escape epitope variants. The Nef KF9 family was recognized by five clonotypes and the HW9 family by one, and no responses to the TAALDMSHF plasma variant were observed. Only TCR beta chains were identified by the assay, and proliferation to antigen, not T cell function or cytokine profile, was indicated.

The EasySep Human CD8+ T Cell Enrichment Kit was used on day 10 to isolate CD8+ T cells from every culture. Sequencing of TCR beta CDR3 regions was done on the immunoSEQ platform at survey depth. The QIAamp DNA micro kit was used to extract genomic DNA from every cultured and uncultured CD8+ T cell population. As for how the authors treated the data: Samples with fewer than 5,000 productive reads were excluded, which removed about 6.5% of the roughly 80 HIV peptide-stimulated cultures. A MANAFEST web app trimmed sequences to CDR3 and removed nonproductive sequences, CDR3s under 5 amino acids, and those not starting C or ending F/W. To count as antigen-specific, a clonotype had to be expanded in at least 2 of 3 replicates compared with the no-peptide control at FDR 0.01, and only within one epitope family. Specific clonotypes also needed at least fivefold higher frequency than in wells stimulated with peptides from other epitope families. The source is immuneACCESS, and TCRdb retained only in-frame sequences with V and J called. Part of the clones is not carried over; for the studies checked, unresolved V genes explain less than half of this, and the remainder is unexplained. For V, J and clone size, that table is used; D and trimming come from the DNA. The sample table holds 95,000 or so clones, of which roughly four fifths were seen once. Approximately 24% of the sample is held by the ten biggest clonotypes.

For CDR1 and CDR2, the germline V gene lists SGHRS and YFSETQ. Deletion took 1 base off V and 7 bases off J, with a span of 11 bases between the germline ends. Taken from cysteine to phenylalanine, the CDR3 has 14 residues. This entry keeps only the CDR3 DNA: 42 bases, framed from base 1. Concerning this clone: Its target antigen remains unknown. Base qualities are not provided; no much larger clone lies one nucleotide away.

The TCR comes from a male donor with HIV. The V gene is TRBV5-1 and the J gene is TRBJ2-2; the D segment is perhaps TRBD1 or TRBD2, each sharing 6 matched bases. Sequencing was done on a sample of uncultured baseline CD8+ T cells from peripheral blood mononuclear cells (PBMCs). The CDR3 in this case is CASSLTGADGELFF. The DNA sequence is TGCGCCAGCAGCTTGACGGGGGCAGACGGGGAGCTGTTTTTT.